This T cell receptor beta chain emerged from a study of T-cell memory formation after mild COVID-19. Overall study: TCR clusters largely stayed donor specific.

CDR3 length: 13 amino acids. V lost 4 bases, J lost 4 bases, and 10 bases lay in between. The germline gives CDR1 SGHRS, CDR2 YFSETQ. 5'RACE, which relied on constant-segment primers, yielded TCR alpha and TCR beta cDNA libraries carrying sample barcodes and UMIs. One entry per CDR3 protein results from TCRdb running MiXCR on the 5' RACE reads. Found here are roughly 580,000 distinct CDR3 sequences, about a sixth of them singletons; the top ten hold 9.5% to 15%. Points from the study as a whole: Clones contracting day 15 to 85 were balanced CD4/CD8; later expanders leaned CD4+. CM and EM subsets held most contracting CD4+ clones; EMRA held CD8+ ones.

This clonotype was counted between two and nine times. Its specificity is unknown. The sequence was obtained from an adult woman who had mild COVID-19 (a few samples of this study predate the infection). Cell type and time point are not known. This chain connects TRBV5-1 to TRBJ2-3; the D is unclear. The sequencing input was PBMCs or a T cell subset sorted from them (not recorded which). The CDR3 loop reads CASSPEVPDTQYF. In DNA, the CDR3 is TGCGCCAGCAGCCCAGAGGTTCCAGATACGCAGTATTTT. The entire variable domain, with the rest obtained from reference TRBV5-1 and TRBJ2-3, is as follows: KAGVTQTPRYLIKTRGQQVTLSCSPISGHRSVSWYQQTPGQGLQFLFEYFSETQRNKGNFPGRFSGRQFSNSRSEMNVSTLELGDSALYLCASSPEVPDTQYFGPGTRLTVL.